The sequence of this TCR beta chain was determined in a study of blood T cell repertoires in COVID-19. Study details: COVID-19 samples collected from the United States, Italy and Spain covered acute and convalescent phases.

Germline CDR1 and CDR2: SGHNT and YYREEE (reference sequence). Unmatched junction bases numbered 9, after V lost 4 bases and J lost 8 bases. This CDR3 comprises 15 residues. Authors' processing steps: Amplification from reference gene primers served as the basis for estimated nucleated cell counts. Assay: immunoSEQ multiplex PCR; the TCRdb copy retains only in-frame clones and omits some. V, J and clone size are taken as reported in that table, and D and trimming were inferred from the DNA itself. Of roughly 200,000 clones in the sample, 84% are singletons; the top ten hold roughly 18%. The receptor was derived from a woman aged 80 or over with active or convalescent COVID-19. J is TRBJ1-4 and V is TRBV5-4, with 9 bases identical to TRBD1. Material for sequencing was peripheral blood. CDR3 DNA: TGTGCCAGCAGCCCCTCGGACAGGGGAGGCGAAAAACTGTTTTTT. It encodes CASSPSDRGGEKLFF. The variable domain in full, completed from reference TRBV5-4 and TRBJ1-4, reads ETGVTQSPTHLIKTRGQQVTLRCSSQSGHNTVSWYQQALGQGPQFIFQYYREEENGRGNFPPRFSGLQFPNYSSELNVNALELDDSALYLCASSPSDRGGEKLFFGSGTQLSVL.